Each of the 26 T cell receptor beta chains below was sequenced from the same sample in a study of T-cell memory formation after mild COVID-19. MiXCR, run by TCRdb on the 5' RACE reads, gives a single entry per CDR3 protein. The sample consists of about 290,000 distinct CDR3 sequences, 15% to 20% of them appearing once. The sequencing sample was made of PBMCs or a T cell subset sorted from them (not recorded which). The receptors come from a man younger than 30 who had mild COVID-19 (a few samples of this study predate the infection). Cell type and time point are not known.

This clonotype was seen a few times. The V gene is TRBV30, the J gene TRBJ2-3; 15 bases line up with TRBD2. The V gene's germline CDR1 is GTSNPN and CDR2 SVGIG (reference sequence). J was trimmed by 9 bases and V by 2 bases; bases with no gene match: 9. The CDR3 sequence is 16 residues long. Written as DNA, the CDR3 is TGTGCCTGGAGTTACGGGACTAGCGGGGGGTTGATGACGCAGTATTTT. Translated, it gives CAWSYGTSGGLMTQYF.

This clonotype was seen more than once but under ten times. The CDR3 DNA sequence: TGTGCCAGCAGGCCTAATACAGGGCTCCCTGAAGCTTTCTTT. It yields the protein CASRPNTGLPEAFF. The chain has TRBV12-3 or TRBV12-4 and TRBJ1-1; TRBD1 might be the D (6 bases). The CDR3 consists of 14 residues. V dropped 6 bases and J dropped 6 bases, with 17 bases sitting between them.

This clonotype was seen a few times. The chain uses TRBV5-6 and TRBJ2-2; 8 nucleotides agree with TRBD2. Trimming at V came to 0 bases and at J to 1 base, leaving 11 bases not matched to a gene. The CDR3 consists of 19 residues. Looked up from germline, CDR1 is SGHDT and CDR2 is YYEEEE. The CDR3 here is CASSLGPGGLAGNTGELFF. The CDR3 bases are TGTGCCAGCAGCTTGGGCCCTGGCGGTCTAGCGGGGAACACCGGGGAGCTGTTTTTT.

This clonotype came up many times. The chain carries TRBV7-2 and TRBJ1-2; no definite D call. Germline V gives CDR1 SGHTA, CDR2 FQGNSA. Trimming pared 1 base from V and 6 bases from J, leaving 9 bases between. The CDR3 spans 13 residues. The CDR3 reads CASSLGRLDGYTF. DNA for the CDR3: TGTGCCAGCAGCTTAGGCCGGTTGGATGGCTACACCTTC.

Ten or more counts support this clonotype. The rearrangement links TRBV20-1 to TRBJ2-3; the D gene is possibly TRBD2 (6 bases). Germline V gene data show CDR1 as DFQATT and CDR2 as SNEGSKA (reference sequence). The CDR3 extends over 14 amino acids. Trimming cost V 3 bases and J 3 bases, with 13 bases left between them. The chain's CDR3 is CSARTGLATDTQYF. Here the CDR3 DNA reads TGCAGTGCTAGGACGGGGCTAGCGACAGATACGCAGTATTTT.

The genes are TRBV2 and TRBJ1-2; D may be TRBD1 (5 bases). V was clipped by 2 bases and J by 8 bases, with 12 bases between them. CDR3 size: 13 residues. From germline, CDR1 is SNHLY and CDR2 FYNNEI. The CDR3 spells CASSESAGNGYTF. The CDR3 region has the DNA TGTGCCAGCAGTGAATCGGCAGGGAACGGCTACACCTTC.

This clonotype turned up a few times. The V gene is TRBV5-1, the J gene TRBJ1-2; tentatively, D is TRBD1 (5 bases). V was pared by 0 bases and J by 6 bases, with 18 bases between. In germline, CDR1 is SGHRS, CDR2 YFSETQ. The CDR3 runs to 16 residues. CDR3 in DNA: TGCGCCAGCAGCTTGGCCTTGGGGGGATACGGAAATGGCTACACCTTC. Residues: CASSLALGGYGNGYTF.

This clonotype was picked up a small number of times. This chain connects TRBV28 to TRBJ2-1, with a tentative D call TRBD2 (5 bases). This CDR3 has 15 amino acids. V was pared by 7 bases and J by 8 bases, with 21 bases between. Germline V CDR1 and CDR2: MDHEN, SYDVKM. This CDR3 is CASTDGDSLMDEQFF. The CDR3 DNA sequence: TGTGCCAGCACCGACGGGGATTCCCTGATGGATGAGCAGTTCTTC.

This clonotype has just a few counts. The rearrangement joins TRBV12-3 or TRBV12-4 to TRBJ2-5; D may correspond to TRBD1 or TRBD2 (5 bases each). Trimming left V 5 bases short and J 9 bases short, with 22 bases between. This CDR3 contains 15 residues. CDR3 bases: TGTGCCAGCAGTCCCACCGGGACCCCCCGCGAGGCCCAGTACTTC. Protein product: CASSPTGTPREAQYF.

This clonotype was seen only a few times. This chain links TRBV7-2 with TRBJ2-3; 9 positions match TRBD2. With 5 bases clipped from V and 6 bases from J, the junction kept 12 bases outside the gene matches. The CDR3 contains 16 residues. CDR1 and CDR2 from the germline V gene are SGHTA and FQGNSA. The CDR3 loop is CASSEASSGGSDTQYF. The CDR3 DNA sequence: TGTGCCAGCAGCGAAGCGTCGAGCGGGGGGTCGGATACGCAGTATTTT.

This clonotype showed up many times. The chain recombines TRBV5-4 with TRBJ1-2; tentative D call: TRBD1 (6 bases). The germline V gene encodes CDR1 SGHNT and CDR2 YYREEE (reference sequence). This CDR3 has 15 residues. V lost 2 bases and J 8 bases, leaving 19 bases between the germline ends. The CDR3 DNA reads TGTGCCAGCAGCTTAGACAGGAGGGGAACCAAGGGCTACACCTTC. It specifies CASSLDRRGTKGYTF. Full variable domain (remainder filled in from reference TRBV5-4 and TRBJ1-2): ETGVTQSPTHLIKTRGQQVTLRCSSQSGHNTVSWYQQALGQGPQFIFQYYREEENGRGNFPPRFSGLQFPNYSSELNVNALELDDSALYLCASSLDRRGTKGYTFGSGTRLTVV.

The rearrangement links TRBV5-1 to TRBJ2-2; 7 bases fit TRBD2. The CDR3 is 16 amino acids. V dropped 1 base and J dropped 2; count of bases not matched to a gene: 5. CDR1 is SGHRS, CDR2 YFSETQ, per germline. CDR3 in amino acids: CASSLSGLDNTGELFF. The CDR3 DNA sequence: TGCGCCAGCAGCTTGAGTGGACTAGACAACACCGGGGAGCTGTTTTTT.

In this sample, this clonotype turned up a few times. The chain joins TRBV7-3 to TRBJ2-5; possibly TRBD1 or TRBD2 for D (7 bases each). The CDR3 totals 14 residues. Germline CDR1 and CDR2: SGHTA and FQGTGA. V was trimmed by 5 bases and J by 3 bases, leaving 13 bases between them. The CDR3 DNA sequence: TGTGCCAGCAGCCCAGGGGGGGTGAAAGAGACCCAGTACTTC. Amino acids: CASSPGGVKETQYF.

The rearrangement uses TRBV5-5 and TRBJ2-1, with 9 positions matching TRBD1. In germline, CDR1 is SGHKS, CDR2 YYEKEE (reference sequence). V shed 7 bases and J 1 base; nucleotides not matched to a gene: 9. The CDR3 contains 16 residues. The CDR3 DNA sequence: TGTGCCAGCTTCTTAACAGGGGGCTTTTCCTACAATGAGCAGTTCTTC. As protein: CASFLTGGFSYNEQFF.

This clonotype was recorded once. The chain carries TRBV29-1 and TRBJ1-1, with unresolved D. The germline CDR1 and CDR2 sequences are SQVTM and ANQGSEA. This CDR3 has 14 amino acids. The V end was cut by 5 bases, the J end by 1 base, with 14 bases between. The CDR3 loop reads CSVWAEKANTEAFF. CDR3 bases: TGCAGCGTTTGGGCAGAGAAAGCGAACACTGAAGCTTTCTTT.

J is TRBJ2-3 and V is TRBV6-2 or TRBV6-3; D not resolved. CDR3 length equals 12 residues. V lost 10 bases to trimming and J lost 4 bases, with 12 bases between them. Germline V gives CDR1 MNHEY, CDR2 SVGEGT. CDR3 in amino acids: CATYDWPDTQYF. The CDR3 region has the DNA TGTGCCACCTACGACTGGCCAGATACGCAGTATTTT.

This sequence joins TRBV6-5 and TRBJ2-2, with 7 positions matching TRBD1. The V and J ends lost 2 bases and 6 bases, in that order; junction bases with no gene match: 12. The length of the CDR3 is 17 residues. Germline values: CDR1 MNHEY, CDR2 SVGAGI. CDR3 DNA sequence: TGTGCCAGCAGTTACCATTTAGAGACAGGGTATGCCGGGGAGCTGTTTTTT. This gives the protein CASSYHLETGYAGELFF.

CDR3 region: CASTTWGPGELFF. The CDR3 coding sequence is TGTGCCAGCACCACATGGGGGCCCGGGGAGCTGTTTTTT. The chain combines TRBV6-5 with TRBJ2-2, with D possibly matching TRBD1 (6 bases). V lost 7 bases, J lost 6 bases, and 12 bases lay in between. This CDR3 has 13 amino acids. The germline gives CDR1 MNHEY, CDR2 SVGAGI.

In its sample, this clonotype was seen many times. DNA for the CDR3: TGTGCCAGCAGTTACACCCGGGACAGGGTATTGGGCACTGAAGCTTTCTTT. Protein: CASSYTRDRVLGTEAFF. The chain joins TRBV6-5 to TRBJ1-1; 9 bases are shared with TRBD1. Trimming cost V 2 bases and J 4 bases; bases outside gene matches: 11. The CDR3 totals 17 residues. Germline V lookup: CDR1 MNHEY, CDR2 SVGAGI.

This clonotype occurred a few times. The genes are TRBV7-3 and TRBJ2-1; D not resolved. The CDR3 is made up of 14 amino acids. V was shortened by 3 bases and J by 10 bases, with 16 bases between the two germline ends. Germline-derived CDR1 and CDR2 are SGHTA and FQGTGA. Here the CDR3 reads CASSLTDGPEEQFF. The DNA for the CDR3 is TGTGCCAGCAGCTTGACGGACGGTCCCGAGGAGCAGTTCTTC.

In this sample, this clonotype turned up many times. The rearrangement links TRBV6-5 to TRBJ1-6; the D gene is possibly TRBD1 (6 bases). Germline V lookup: CDR1 MNHEY, CDR2 SVGAGI. This CDR3 spans 16 amino acids. With 5 bases removed from V and 7 bases from J, the gap between germline ends came to 18 bases. The DNA of the CDR3 is TGTGCCAGCAGTAAACAGGGTTTAATCGAGAATTCACCCCTCCACTTT. Protein product: CASSKQGLIENSPLHF.

CDR3 protein: CASSSTGGGVQPQHF. Here the CDR3 DNA reads TGTGCCAGCAGTTCGACAGGGGGAGGAGTGCAGCCCCAGCATTTT. V gene TRBV28 combines with J gene TRBJ1-5; 9 nucleotides match TRBD1. Per the germline V gene, CDR1 is MDHEN and CDR2 is SYDVKM. This CDR3 region has 15 residues. Unmatched junction bases numbered 8, after V lost 4 bases and J lost 7 bases.

The chain is built from TRBV12-3 or TRBV12-4 and TRBJ2-2; D unresolved. The CDR3 covers 12 residues. The V end was cut by 6 bases, the J end by 8 bases, with 10 bases between. CDR3 bases: TGTGCCAGCAGCCTCAGTGGGGGGGAGCTGTTTTTT. Translating it yields CASSLSGGELFF.

The chain combines TRBV4-3 with TRBJ2-5, with 15 bases that match TRBD2. Germline CDR1 and CDR2: LGHNA and YSLEER. This CDR3 has 18 amino acids. Losses at the gene ends were 0 bases for V and 4 bases for J; bases not matched to a gene: 6. The CDR3 DNA reads as TGCGCCAGCAGCCAAGATTCCTCGGGACTAGCGGGGGGAGAGACCCAGTACTTC. Translated: CASSQDSSGLAGGETQYF.

This clonotype occurred a few times. The chain carries TRBV6-5 and TRBJ1-6, with TRBD1 matching 9 bases. Germline values: CDR1 MNHEY, CDR2 SVGAGI. J gave up 9 bases and V 2 bases, and 11 bases lay outside the gene matches. The CDR3 loop spans 17 amino acids. The CDR3 region is CASSYESGTGSSSPLHF. CDR3 nucleotide sequence: TGTGCCAGCAGTTACGAGTCCGGGACAGGGTCTAGTTCACCCCTCCACTTT.

The chain combines TRBV6-2 or TRBV6-3 with TRBJ2-5; D is unclear. The V gene lost 6 bases and the J gene lost 7 bases, with 6 bases spanning the gap. This CDR3 spans 10 amino acids. CDR1 MNHEY and CDR2 SVGEGT come from the germline V gene. The CDR3 DNA reads TGTGCCAGCAGAAGGACGACCCAGTACTTC. This gives the protein CASRRTTQYF.